The sequence of this T cell receptor (beta chain) was determined in a study of cytomegalovirus exposure and HLA in healthy donors. Study-level information: Out of about 190 million T cells, an earlier analysis found more than 95 million unique TCR beta sequences in total.

The study's findings and limits: Using the classifier, cytomegalovirus status was reportedly diagnosed with high specificity and sensitivity.

This clone was observed a single time. Its target is unknown. In germline, CDR1 is MNHEY, CDR2 SMNVEV (reference sequence). V gave up 6 bases and J gave up 8 bases, with 16 bases separating them. CDR3 length: 13 amino acids. 13 Jbeta primers and 60 Vbeta primers were used for the PCR. Clones were sequenced by immunoSEQ multiplex PCR, and TCRdb holds only the in-frame ones, with some missing. This sample carries around 120,000 clones, about 83% of them seen once, and the ten largest clones take 2.7%. This clonotype originated in a woman between 40 and 55 years old in good health and CMV-seropositive. The sample comprised PBMCs. The V gene is TRBV27, the J gene TRBJ1-2; a possible D gene is TRBD1 (6 bases). CDR3 nucleotide sequence: TGTGCCAGCAGCAAAATACAGGGTGGCGGCTACACCTTC. Encoded protein: CASSKIQGGGYTF.